The table lists the clone carrying this T cell receptor beta chain with a few counts. The antigen remains unidentified. Multiplex PCR amplified TCR beta CDR3 with 32 V and 13 J primers. TCRdb re-derived calls from the multiplex PCR reads in MiXCR, one entry per CDR3 protein. The table has 22,000 or so distinct CDR3 sequences, roughly 29% seen once. This entry belongs to a study of immune heterogeneity within non-small cell lung tumors. In the study overall: Of all tumors, several turned out to be squamous cell carcinomas, 10 to 11 were non-squamous carcinomas and 1 was not otherwise specified.

Genomic DNA from bulk tumor acted as the template, and around 630 ng was loaded per sample. During surgery, each primary tumor gave multiple biopsies spaced as far apart as possible. Samples came from untreated patients having curative surgery for newly diagnosed non-small cell lung cancer. Study-level points and caveats: Identical dominant CDR3 beta clonotypes recurred across tumor sites within a patient, alongside site-unique high-frequency clones.

V was trimmed by 0 bases and J by 3 bases, leaving 7 bases between them. Germline V lookup: CDR1 SGDLS, CDR2 YYNGEE. CDR3 length: 13 amino acids. V gene TRBV9 combines with J gene TRBJ2-7, with unresolved D. The sequence came from a man aged 35-49 years with non-small cell lung cancer. The sequenced sample consisted of lung tumor tissue. The CDR3 DNA is TGTGCCAGCAGCGTAGCTCCCAACTACGAGCAGTACTTC. This gives the protein CASSVAPNYEQYF.